This T cell receptor beta chain derives from a study of shared clonotypes between healthy human individuals. General study findings and limits: Sampling used blood alone; tissue repertoires probably differ. The four-donor shared clonotypes exceeded non-shared clonotypes in generation probability, with non-shared ones scoring lower.

The protocol was immunoSEQ multiplex PCR, while the TCRdb copy is restricted to in-frame clones and leaves out a portion. This table has over 850,000 clones, more than 75% appearing once. Details on this clone: Its antigen is not identified.

V was shortened by 5 bases and J by 7 bases, with 17 bases between the two germline ends. CDR3 length: 14 amino acids. Germline V gene lookup returns CDR1 MNHNY and CDR2 SVGAGI (reference sequence). The V gene is TRBV6-6, the J gene TRBJ1-2; maybe TRBD1 (6 bases). The clonotype originates from a man younger than 35 in good health. Some clones in this sample may be carry-over from other donors' samples. Sequencing was done on a sample of memory CD4+ T cells from PBMCs. The subset: CD45RA-negative fraction. CDR3 in amino acids: CASSLDSSGRGYTF. CDR3 bases: TGTGCCAGCAGTCTGGACAGCTCGGGACGTGGCTACACCTTC.